These 11 T cell receptor beta chains came from one sample sequenced in a study of T cell changes during pregnancy in multiple sclerosis. Profiling relied on immunoSEQ multiplex PCR, and the TCRdb table lists in-frame clones only, not all of them. The table lists about 28,000 clones, 88% of them singletons, with roughly 0.72% in the top ten. Source: CD4+ T cells from peripheral blood mononuclear cells, taken in the first trimester of pregnancy. All receptors derive from a female donor in good health, enrolled as a control in a pregnancy study.

The rearrangement uses TRBV11-3 and TRBJ2-7; 11 bases align to TRBD1. The CDR3 is made up of 14 amino acids. J gave up 5 bases and V 5 bases, and 5 bases lay outside the gene matches. The V gene's germline CDR1 is SGHNT and CDR2 YENEEA. CDR3 in amino acids: CASSPGQGANEQYF. The CDR3 nucleotides read TGTGCCAGCAGCCCCGGACAGGGGGCAAACGAGCAGTACTTC.

The rearrangement links TRBV27 to TRBJ2-1, with 10 nucleotides matching TRBD2. CDR3 length equals 17 residues. Germline V gene data show CDR1 as MNHEY and CDR2 as SMNVEV (reference sequence). Unmatched junction bases numbered 8, after V lost 5 bases and J lost 1 base. The CDR3 here is CASSTGGTSVSYNEQFF. For the CDR3, the DNA is TGTGCCAGCAGTACTGGGGGGACTAGCGTATCCTACAATGAGCAGTTCTTC.

V is TRBV9 and J is TRBJ2-2; TRBD1 agrees at 8 bases. This CDR3 is built from 13 residues. With 5 bases clipped from V and 6 bases from J, the junction kept 3 bases outside the gene matches. Germline CDR1 SGDLS, CDR2 YYNGEE. Here the CDR3 reads CASSAGGSGELFF. CDR3 coding DNA: TGTGCCAGCAGTGCAGGGGGCTCCGGGGAGCTGTTTTTT.

The V gene is TRBV6-5, the J gene TRBJ1-5; D is ambiguous. V lost 5 bases, J lost 0 bases, and 8 bases lay in between. CDR3 length: 14 residues. CDR1 is MNHEY and CDR2 is SVGAGI in the germline V gene. CDR3 nucleotide sequence: TGTGCCAGCAGTCTGGAGTATAGCAATCAGCCCCAGCATTTT. Protein product: CASSLEYSNQPQHF.

The rearrangement uses TRBV7-2 and TRBJ1-6; tentative D call: TRBD1 (5 bases). From germline, CDR1 is SGHTA and CDR2 FQGNSA. Between the trimmed V and J ends, which lost 5 bases and 7 bases, there was a span of 12 bases. The CDR3 contains 14 residues. The CDR3 is CASSRTGENSPLHF. As DNA, the CDR3 is TGTGCCAGCAGCCGGACGGGGGAGAATTCACCCCTCCACTTT.

This clone was counted between two and nine times. The chain carries TRBV10-3 and TRBJ1-6; tentative D call: TRBD1 (6 bases). The germline CDR1 and CDR2 sequences are ENHRY and SYGVKD. The V and J ends lost 4 bases and 5 bases respectively, with 6 bases between them. This CDR3 has 13 amino acids. CDR3: CAISGDNNSPLHF. The CDR3 nucleotides are TGTGCCATCAGTGGGGACAATAATTCACCCCTCCACTTT.

The chain joins TRBV6-5 to TRBJ1-2; D may be TRBD1 (6 bases). The V end was cut by 6 bases, the J end by 6 bases, with 14 bases between. Looked up from germline, CDR1 is MNHEY and CDR2 is SVGAGI. The CDR3 contains 13 residues. This CDR3 is CASRSRGEHGYTF. The CDR3 DNA reads as TGTGCCAGCAGGTCCAGGGGAGAACATGGCTACACCTTC.

The chain uses TRBV7-8 and TRBJ2-7, with 7 bases aligning to TRBD1. J lost 7 bases, V lost 5 bases, and 5 bases had no gene match. The germline V gene has CDR1 SGHVS and CDR2 FQNEAQ. The CDR3 is 12 amino acids. CDR3 sequence: CASSPRRGEQYF. The CDR3 DNA reads as TGTGCCAGCAGCCCCCGCAGGGGGGAGCAGTACTTC.

This clone occurred once. CDR3 region: CASSLQGAKGFEYGYTF. CDR3 coding DNA: TGTGCCAGCAGCTTACAAGGGGCAAAGGGATTCGAATATGGCTACACCTTC. This chain connects TRBV7-2 to TRBJ1-2; a possible D gene is TRBD1 (5 bases). This CDR3 region has 17 residues. V was cut by 2 bases and J by 5 bases, with 21 bases left in between. Germline CDR1 SGHTA, CDR2 FQGNSA.

This sequence joins TRBV9 and TRBJ2-3, with 8 bases identical to TRBD2. J gave up 4 bases and V 1 base, and 8 bases lay outside the gene matches. This CDR3 has 16 residues. Germline values: CDR1 SGDLS, CDR2 YYNGEE. This chain's CDR3 is CASSVRGGRGSDTQYF. The CDR3 DNA sequence: TGTGCCAGCAGCGTACGGGGGGGCCGAGGTTCAGATACGCAGTATTTT.

V usage is TRBV19 and J usage is TRBJ1-2; D gene unclear. This CDR3 has 13 residues. Per the germline V gene, CDR1 is LNHDA and CDR2 is SQIVND (reference sequence). The ends were cut back, 6 bases at V and 4 bases at J, with 12 bases in the middle. The CDR3 loop is CASSSVGGYGYTF. In nucleotides, the CDR3 is TGTGCCAGTAGCTCCGTCGGTGGCTATGGCTACACCTTC.